Listed here are 17 T cell receptor beta chains from one sample, sequenced in a study of shared clonotypes between healthy human individuals. The repertoire was sequenced with immunoSEQ multiplex PCR; TCRdb's copy has only in-frame clones and lacks some. The sample records 70,000 to 95,000 clones, under 65% being singletons. The sample comprised memory CD8+ T cells sorted from blood. Subset: CD45RO+ cells pooled with CCR7-negative TemRA cells. All receptors come from a young man in good health.

This chain uses TRBV11-3 with TRBJ1-1, with unresolved D. This CDR3 is 13 amino acids long. The germline V gene encodes CDR1 SGHNT and CDR2 YENEEA. Trimming pared 1 base from V and 4 bases from J, leaving 7 bases between. The CDR3 here is CASSLGPLTEAFF. CDR3 nucleotide sequence: TGTGCCAGCAGCTTAGGCCCCCTCACTGAAGCTTTCTTT. Supplemented by reference TRBV11-3 and TRBJ1-1, the full variable domain reads EAGVVQSPRYKIIEKKQPVAFWCNPISGHNTLYWYLQNLGQGPELLIRYENEEAVDDSQLPKDRFSAERLKGVDSTLKIQPAELGDSAVYLCASSLGPLTEAFFGQGTRLTVV.

This chain joins TRBV5-1 and TRBJ2-3; D gene ambiguous. The CDR3 runs 16 residues. Trimming removed 4 bases from V and 4 bases from J, with 19 bases in between. The germline gives CDR1 SGHRS, CDR2 YFSETQ. Here the CDR3 reads CASSDPSRQLSDTQYF. CDR3 nucleotides: TGCGCCAGCAGCGACCCGAGCAGACAACTCTCAGATACGCAGTATTTT.

V gene TRBV7-9 combines with J gene TRBJ2-1, with TRBD1 as a possible D gene (5 bases). CDR3 length: 15 amino acids. Germline V gives CDR1 SEHNR, CDR2 FQNEAQ (reference sequence). Between the trimmed V and J ends, which lost 2 bases and 0 bases, there was a span of 8 bases. For the CDR3, the DNA is TGTGCCAGCAGCTTACTTCAGGGCTCCTACAATGAGCAGTTCTTC. Translating gives CASSLLQGSYNEQFF.

This clone was seen ten or more times. The gene calls are TRBV29-1 and TRBJ2-7; D could derive from TRBD1 or TRBD2 (5 bases each). The ends were cut back, 3 bases at V and 3 bases at J, with 9 bases in the middle. The V gene's germline CDR1 is SQVTM and CDR2 ANQGSEA. This CDR3 is built from 12 residues. The CDR3 DNA follows: TGCAGCGTTGAGGGGGACGGCTACGAGCAGTACTTC. This encodes CSVEGDGYEQYF.

The V and J genes are TRBV2 and TRBJ2-3; D gene uncertain. In germline, CDR1 is SNHLY, CDR2 FYNNEI. The germline V and J ends were trimmed by 7 bases and 6 bases, with 8 bases remaining between them. The CDR3 totals 11 residues. CDR3 amino acids: CASIESDTQYF. For the CDR3, the DNA is TGTGCCAGCATCGAATCGGATACGCAGTATTTT.

Many counts were recorded for this clone. The chain carries TRBV28 and TRBJ2-1; D might be TRBD2 (6 bases). V lost 6 bases to trimming and J lost 3 bases, with 12 bases between them. This CDR3 region has 14 residues. Germline loops: CDR1 MDHEN, CDR2 SYDVKM. The CDR3 loop is CASSWRLDYNEQFF. The DNA of the CDR3 is TGTGCCAGCAGCTGGAGACTAGACTACAATGAGCAGTTCTTC.

V gene TRBV5-6 combines with J gene TRBJ2-7, with D tentatively TRBD2 (6 bases). The CDR3 has 14 residues. The ends were cut back, 4 bases at V and 6 bases at J, with 17 bases in the middle. Germline CDR1 is SGHDT and CDR2 is YYEEEE. CDR3 loop: CASSRRASGAEQYF. Here the CDR3 DNA reads TGTGCCAGCAGCCGTCGCGCCTCGGGAGCCGAGCAGTACTTC.

This clone has only a few counts. The V gene is TRBV27, the J gene TRBJ2-3; 8 nucleotides line up with TRBD1. This CDR3 has 15 residues. V was pared by 4 bases and J by 3 bases, with 6 bases of the junction left unmatched. CDR1 is MNHEY, CDR2 SMNVEV, per germline (reference sequence). The CDR3 nucleotides read TGTGCCAGCAGTTGGGGGACAGGAGTGACAGATACGCAGTATTTT. Translating gives CASSWGTGVTDTQYF.

The V call is TRBV10-3, the J call TRBJ1-2, with 10 bases lining up with TRBD1. This CDR3 region has 14 residues. V was pared by 1 base and J by 8 bases, with 4 bases of the junction left unmatched. CDR1 and CDR2 from the germline V gene are ENHRY and SYGVKD. The CDR3 nucleotides are TGTGCCATCAGTGAGTGGGACAGGGGAGACGGCTACACCTTC. It encodes CAISEWDRGDGYTF.

The chain carries TRBV4-3 and TRBJ1-2; possibly TRBD1 for D (6 bases). Trimming shortened V by 1 base and J by 6 bases, and 12 bases separated the two germline ends. The germline CDR1 and CDR2 sequences are LGHNA and YSLEER. The CDR3 length is 14 residues. CDR3 sequence reads: CASSQGMGAHGYTF. The CDR3 bases are TGCGCCAGCAGCCAAGGGATGGGGGCGCATGGCTACACCTTC.

This clone appeared a few times. This chain joins TRBV6-1 and TRBJ1-3; D is unclear. V dropped 1 base and J dropped 2 bases, with 18 bases sitting between them. The CDR3 contains 18 residues. Germline CDR1 is MNHNS and CDR2 is SASEGT. The chain's CDR3 is CASSEVDIDQEPGNTIYF. Here the CDR3 DNA reads TGTGCCAGCAGTGAAGTAGATATTGATCAGGAACCTGGAAACACCATATATTTT.

J is TRBJ2-7 and V is TRBV6-5; unclear D gene. There are 14 residues in the CDR3. Germline V CDR1 and CDR2: MNHEY, SVGAGI. The germline V and J ends were trimmed by 5 bases and 0 bases, with 11 bases remaining between them. This CDR3 reads CASSDYWSSYEQYF. The DNA for the CDR3 is TGTGCCAGCAGTGATTATTGGAGCTCCTACGAGCAGTACTTC.

This clone was detected a few times. The chain employs TRBV11-2 and TRBJ2-1, with 10 nucleotides matching TRBD2. This CDR3 region has 16 residues. Germline V gene data show CDR1 as SGHAT and CDR2 as FQNNGV. The V gene end was trimmed by 5 bases and the J gene end by 0 bases; junction bases not matched to a gene: 4. The CDR3 region has the DNA TGTGCCAGCAGCCCCCCTAGCGGGAGCTCCTACAATGAGCAGTTCTTC. Its protein is CASSPPSGSSYNEQFF.

Remarks on this clone: Being one base from a much bigger clone, this may be a read error. The chain combines TRBV25-1 with TRBJ2-7, with 11 positions matching TRBD1. With 4 bases clipped from V and 3 bases from J, the junction kept 2 bases outside the gene matches. The CDR3 covers 14 residues. Germline lookup yields CDR1 MGHDK and CDR2 SYGVNS. The CDR3 DNA follows: TGTGCCAGCAGTGCGGGGACAGGGGGCTACGAGCAGTACTTC. As protein: CASSAGTGGYEQYF.

The sample holds many counts of this clone. Other DNA sequences within the sample encode an identical CDR3. The chain joins TRBV7-9 to TRBJ2-3, with 11 bases matching TRBD1. The V gene end was trimmed by 5 bases and the J gene end by 2 bases; junction bases not matched to a gene: 6. CDR3 length: 16 residues. The germline gives CDR1 SEHNR, CDR2 FQNEAQ (reference sequence). For the CDR3, the DNA is TGTGCCAGCAGCCCCGGGACAGGGGGTCTCACAGATACGCAGTATTTT. This encodes CASSPGTGGLTDTQYF.

The chain has TRBV19 and TRBJ1-5; no definite D call. The V gene's germline CDR1 is LNHDA and CDR2 SQIVND (reference sequence). The CDR3 has 15 amino acids. Trimming removed 1 base at V and 0 bases at J, with 7 bases between. The CDR3 DNA sequence: TGTGCCAGTAGTATAGTCGGCTATAGCAATCAGCCCCAGCATTTT. Translated, it gives CASSIVGYSNQPQHF.

The V and J genes are TRBV4-3 and TRBJ2-2; D might be TRBD1 or TRBD2, each matching 6 bases. V gave up 4 bases and J gave up 4 bases, with 16 bases separating them. The CDR3 has 16 residues. CDR1 is LGHNA, CDR2 YSLEER, per germline. DNA for the CDR3: TGCGCCAGCAGCCTGAAGGGTGGAGGGGGCACCGGGGAGCTGTTTTTT. It yields the protein CASSLKGGGGTGELFF.